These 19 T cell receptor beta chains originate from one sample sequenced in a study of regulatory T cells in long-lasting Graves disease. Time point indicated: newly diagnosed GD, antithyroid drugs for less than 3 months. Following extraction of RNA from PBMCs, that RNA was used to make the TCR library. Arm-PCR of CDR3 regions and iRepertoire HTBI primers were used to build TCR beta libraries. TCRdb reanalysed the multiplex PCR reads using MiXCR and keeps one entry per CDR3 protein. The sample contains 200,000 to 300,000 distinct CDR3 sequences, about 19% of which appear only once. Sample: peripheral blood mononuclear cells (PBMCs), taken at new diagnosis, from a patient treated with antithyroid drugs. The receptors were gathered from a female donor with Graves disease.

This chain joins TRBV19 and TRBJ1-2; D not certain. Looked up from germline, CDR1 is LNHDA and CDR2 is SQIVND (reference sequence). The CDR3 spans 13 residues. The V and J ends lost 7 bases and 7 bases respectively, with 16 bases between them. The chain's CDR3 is CASNTIRLAGYTF. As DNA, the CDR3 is TGTGCCAGTAATACGATAAGGTTGGCTGGCTACACCTTC. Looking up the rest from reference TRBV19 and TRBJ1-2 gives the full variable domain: DGGITQSPKYLFRKEGQNVTLSCEQNLNHDAMYWYRQDPGQGLRLIYYSQIVNDFQKGDIAEGYSVSREKKESFPLTVTSAQKNPTAFYLCASNTIRLAGYTFGSGTRLTVV.

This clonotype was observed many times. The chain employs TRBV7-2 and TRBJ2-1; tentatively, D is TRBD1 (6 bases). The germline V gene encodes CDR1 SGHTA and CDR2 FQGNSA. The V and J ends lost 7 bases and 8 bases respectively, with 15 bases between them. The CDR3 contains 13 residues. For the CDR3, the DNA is TGTGCCAGCATAGGGTTGGGGGCTGATGAGCAGTTCTTC. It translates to CASIGLGADEQFF.

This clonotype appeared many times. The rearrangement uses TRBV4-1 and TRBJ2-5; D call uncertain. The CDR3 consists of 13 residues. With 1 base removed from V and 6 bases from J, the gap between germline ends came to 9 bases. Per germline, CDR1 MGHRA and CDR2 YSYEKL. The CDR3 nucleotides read TGCGCCAGCAGCCAAGTCTCCGTACAGACCCAGTACTTC. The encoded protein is CASSQVSVQTQYF.

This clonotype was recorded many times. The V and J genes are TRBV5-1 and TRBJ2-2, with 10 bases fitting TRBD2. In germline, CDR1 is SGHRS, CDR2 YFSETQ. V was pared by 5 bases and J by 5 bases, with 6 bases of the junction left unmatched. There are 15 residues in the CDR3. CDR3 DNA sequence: TGCGCCAGCAGACTAGCGGGAAGTATAACCGGGGAGCTGTTTTTT. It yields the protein CASRLAGSITGELFF.

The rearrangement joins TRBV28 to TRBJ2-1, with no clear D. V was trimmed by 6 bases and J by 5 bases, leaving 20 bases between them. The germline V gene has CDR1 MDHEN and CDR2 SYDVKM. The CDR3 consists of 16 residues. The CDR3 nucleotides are TGTGCCAGCAGCAGCAGGCATGTCACCACTAACAATGAGCAGTTCTTC. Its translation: CASSSRHVTTNNEQFF.

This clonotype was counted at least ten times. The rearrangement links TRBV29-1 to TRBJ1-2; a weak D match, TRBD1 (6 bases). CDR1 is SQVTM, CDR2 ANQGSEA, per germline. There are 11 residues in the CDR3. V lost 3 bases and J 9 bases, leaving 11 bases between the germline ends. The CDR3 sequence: CSVDPGESYTF. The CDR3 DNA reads TGCAGCGTTGATCCAGGGGAAAGCTACACCTTC.

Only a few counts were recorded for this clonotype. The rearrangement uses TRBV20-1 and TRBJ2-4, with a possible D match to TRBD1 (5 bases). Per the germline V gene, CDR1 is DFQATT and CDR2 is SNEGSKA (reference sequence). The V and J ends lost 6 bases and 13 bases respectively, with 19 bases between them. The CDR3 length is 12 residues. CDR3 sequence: CSATRAQESQYF. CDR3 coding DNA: TGCAGTGCAACCAGGGCCCAAGAGTCCCAGTACTTC.

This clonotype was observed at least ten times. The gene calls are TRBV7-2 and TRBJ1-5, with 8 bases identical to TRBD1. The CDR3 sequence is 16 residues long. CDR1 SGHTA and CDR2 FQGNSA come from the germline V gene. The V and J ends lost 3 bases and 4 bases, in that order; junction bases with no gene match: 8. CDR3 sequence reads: CASSLEQGEINQPQHF. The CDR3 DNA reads TGTGCCAGCAGCTTGGAACAGGGGGAGATTAATCAGCCCCAGCATTTT.

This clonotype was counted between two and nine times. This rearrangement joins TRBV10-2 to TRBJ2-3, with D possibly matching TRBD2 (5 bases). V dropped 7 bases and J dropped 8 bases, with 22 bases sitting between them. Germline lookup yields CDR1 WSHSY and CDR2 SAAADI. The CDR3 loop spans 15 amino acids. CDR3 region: CASKDPQGIRGTQYF. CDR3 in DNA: TGCGCCAGCAAAGACCCACAAGGTATCCGGGGTACGCAGTATTTT.

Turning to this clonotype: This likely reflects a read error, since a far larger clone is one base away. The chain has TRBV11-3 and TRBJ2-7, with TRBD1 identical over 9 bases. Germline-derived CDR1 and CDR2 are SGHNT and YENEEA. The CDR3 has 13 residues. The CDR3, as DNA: TGTGCCGGCAGCCCGATGGACAGGGGCGAGCAGTACTTC. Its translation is CAGSPMDRGEQYF.

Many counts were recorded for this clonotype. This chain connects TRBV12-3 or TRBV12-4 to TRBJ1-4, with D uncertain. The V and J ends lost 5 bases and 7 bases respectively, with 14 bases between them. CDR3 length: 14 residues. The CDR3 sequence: CASSALGFGEKLFF. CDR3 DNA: TGTGCCAGCAGTGCCCTTGGGTTCGGTGAAAAACTGTTTTTT.

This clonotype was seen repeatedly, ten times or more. CDR3: CSARDRVAGTNEQFF. The CDR3 DNA reads as TGCAGTGCTAGAGATCGGGTAGCGGGAACCAATGAGCAGTTCTTC. V and J are TRBV20-1 and TRBJ2-1, with 8 bases aligning to TRBD2. CDR3 length: 15 residues. CDR1 DFQATT and CDR2 SNEGSKA come from the germline V gene (reference sequence). The V and J ends lost 0 bases and 6 bases, in that order; junction bases with no gene match: 7.

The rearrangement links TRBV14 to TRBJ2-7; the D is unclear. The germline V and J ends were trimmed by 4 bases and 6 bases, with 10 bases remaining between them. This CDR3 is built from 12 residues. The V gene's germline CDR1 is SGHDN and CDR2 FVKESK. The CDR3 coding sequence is TGTGCCAGCAGCCCAAGGGTTGGCGAGCAGTACTTC. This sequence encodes CASSPRVGEQYF.

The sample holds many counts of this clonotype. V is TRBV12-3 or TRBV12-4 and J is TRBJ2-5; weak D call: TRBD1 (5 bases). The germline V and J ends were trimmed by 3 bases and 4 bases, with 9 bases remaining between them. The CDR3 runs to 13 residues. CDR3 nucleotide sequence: TGTGCCAGCAGTTTGCTTGACAGAGAGACCCAGTACTTC. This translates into CASSLLDRETQYF.

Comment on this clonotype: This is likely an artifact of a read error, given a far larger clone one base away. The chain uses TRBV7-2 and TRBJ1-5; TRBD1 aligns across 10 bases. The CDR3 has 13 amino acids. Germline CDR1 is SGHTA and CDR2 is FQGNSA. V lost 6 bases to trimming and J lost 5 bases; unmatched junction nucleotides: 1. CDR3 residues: CASRGTGDQPQHF. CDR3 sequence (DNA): TGTGCCAGCAGGGGGACAGGGGATCAGCCCCAGCATTTT. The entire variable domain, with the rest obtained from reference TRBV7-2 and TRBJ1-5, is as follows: GAGVSQSPSNKVTEKGKDVELRCDPISGHTALYWYRQSLGQGLEFLIYFQGNSAPDKSGLPSDRFSAERTGGSVSTLTIQRTQQEDSAVYLCASRGTGDQPQHFGDGTRLSIL.

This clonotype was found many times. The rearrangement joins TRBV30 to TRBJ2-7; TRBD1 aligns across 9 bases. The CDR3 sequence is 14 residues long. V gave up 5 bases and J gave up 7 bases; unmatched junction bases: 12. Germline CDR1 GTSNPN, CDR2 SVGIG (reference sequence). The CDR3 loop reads CAWAPGTGRLEQYF. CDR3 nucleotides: TGTGCCTGGGCCCCCGGGACAGGGCGGTTGGAGCAGTACTTC.

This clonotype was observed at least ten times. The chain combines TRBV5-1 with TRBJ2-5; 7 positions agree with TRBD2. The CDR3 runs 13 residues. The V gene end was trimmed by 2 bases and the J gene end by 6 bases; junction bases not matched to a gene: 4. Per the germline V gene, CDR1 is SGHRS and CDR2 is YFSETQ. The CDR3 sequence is CASSLRLAQTQYF. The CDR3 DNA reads TGCGCCAGCAGCTTACGACTAGCACAGACCCAGTACTTC.

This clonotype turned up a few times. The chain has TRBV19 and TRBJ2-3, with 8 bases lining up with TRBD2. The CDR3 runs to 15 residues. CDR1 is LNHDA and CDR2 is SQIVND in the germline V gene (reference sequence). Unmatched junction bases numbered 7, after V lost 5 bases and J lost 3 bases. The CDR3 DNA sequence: TGTGCCAGTAGTGAAACTAGCGGTGGGACAGATACGCAGTATTTT. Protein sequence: CASSETSGGTDTQYF.

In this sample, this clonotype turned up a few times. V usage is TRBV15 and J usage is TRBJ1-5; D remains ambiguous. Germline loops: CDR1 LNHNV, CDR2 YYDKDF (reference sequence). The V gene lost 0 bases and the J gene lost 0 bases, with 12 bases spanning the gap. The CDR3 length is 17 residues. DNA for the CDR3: TGTGCCACCAGCAGAGATTATGCCGACCGTAGCAATCAGCCCCAGCATTTT. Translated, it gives CATSRDYADRSNQPQHF.